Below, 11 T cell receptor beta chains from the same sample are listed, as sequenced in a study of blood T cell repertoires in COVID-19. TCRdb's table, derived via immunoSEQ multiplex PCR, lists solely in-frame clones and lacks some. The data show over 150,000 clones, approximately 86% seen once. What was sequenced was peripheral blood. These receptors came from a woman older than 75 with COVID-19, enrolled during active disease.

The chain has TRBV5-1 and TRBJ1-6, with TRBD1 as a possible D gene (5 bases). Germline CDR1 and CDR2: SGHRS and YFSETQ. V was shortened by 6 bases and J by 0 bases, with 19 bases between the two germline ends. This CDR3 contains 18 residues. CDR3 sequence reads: CASTAGQAPSSYNSPLHF. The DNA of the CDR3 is TGCGCCAGCACCGCGGGGCAGGCCCCGAGCTCCTATAATTCACCCCTCCACTTT.

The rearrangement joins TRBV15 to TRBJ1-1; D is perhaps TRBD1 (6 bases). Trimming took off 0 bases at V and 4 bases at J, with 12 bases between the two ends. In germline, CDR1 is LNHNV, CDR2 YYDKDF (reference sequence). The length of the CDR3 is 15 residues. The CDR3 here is CATSRDFSGATEAFF. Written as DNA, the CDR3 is TGTGCCACCAGCAGAGATTTCTCAGGGGCCACTGAAGCTTTCTTT.

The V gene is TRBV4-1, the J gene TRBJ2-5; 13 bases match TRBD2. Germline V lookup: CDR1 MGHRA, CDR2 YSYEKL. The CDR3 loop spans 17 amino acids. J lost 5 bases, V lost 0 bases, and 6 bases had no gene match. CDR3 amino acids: CASSQEATSGRQETQYF. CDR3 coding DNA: TGCGCCAGCAGCCAAGAGGCGACTAGCGGGAGGCAGGAGACCCAGTACTTC.

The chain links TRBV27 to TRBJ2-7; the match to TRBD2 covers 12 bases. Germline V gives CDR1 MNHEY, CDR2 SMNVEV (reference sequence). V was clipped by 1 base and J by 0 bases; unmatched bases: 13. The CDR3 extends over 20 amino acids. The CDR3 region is CASSLFSAASGRAHSYEQYF. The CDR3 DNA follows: TGTGCCAGCAGTTTATTCTCGGCGGCTAGCGGGAGGGCCCACTCCTACGAGCAGTACTTC.

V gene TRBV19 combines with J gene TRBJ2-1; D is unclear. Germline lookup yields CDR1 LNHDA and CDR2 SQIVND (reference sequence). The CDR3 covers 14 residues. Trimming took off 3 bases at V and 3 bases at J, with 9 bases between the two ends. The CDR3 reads CASSISGSYNEQFF. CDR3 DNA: TGTGCCAGTAGTATTTCAGGCAGCTACAATGAGCAGTTCTTC.

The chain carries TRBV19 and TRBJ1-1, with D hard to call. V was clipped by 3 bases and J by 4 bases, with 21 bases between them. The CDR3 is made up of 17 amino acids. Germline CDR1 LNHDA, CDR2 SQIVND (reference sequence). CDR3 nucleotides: TGTGCCAGTAGTATGGTATCGGGAGGGAGGCGGTTCACTGAAGCTTTCTTT. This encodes CASSMVSGGRRFTEAFF.

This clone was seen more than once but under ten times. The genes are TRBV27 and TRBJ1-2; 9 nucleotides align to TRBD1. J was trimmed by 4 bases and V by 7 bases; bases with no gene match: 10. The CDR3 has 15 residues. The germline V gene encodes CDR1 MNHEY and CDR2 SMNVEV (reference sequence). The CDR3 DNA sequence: TGTGCCAGCAACCCGGGACAGGGTTCTTCCTATGGCTACACCTTC. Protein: CASNPGQGSSYGYTF.

The CDR3 region is CASSDRQSSGNTIYF. The CDR3, as DNA: TGTGCCAGCTCAGACCGACAGTCCTCTGGAAACACCATATATTTT. V and J are TRBV18 and TRBJ1-3; tentatively, D is TRBD1 (5 bases). Deletions cut 5 bases from V and 0 bases from J, with 11 bases between. The CDR3 is 15 residues long. Germline V gene lookup returns CDR1 KGHSH and CDR2 LQKENI.

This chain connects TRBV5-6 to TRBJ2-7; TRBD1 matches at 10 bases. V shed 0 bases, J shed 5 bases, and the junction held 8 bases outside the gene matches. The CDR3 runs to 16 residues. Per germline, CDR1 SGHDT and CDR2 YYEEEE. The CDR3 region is CASSLALGTGVHEQYF. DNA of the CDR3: TGTGCCAGCAGCTTGGCTCTCGGGACAGGGGTCCACGAGCAGTACTTC.

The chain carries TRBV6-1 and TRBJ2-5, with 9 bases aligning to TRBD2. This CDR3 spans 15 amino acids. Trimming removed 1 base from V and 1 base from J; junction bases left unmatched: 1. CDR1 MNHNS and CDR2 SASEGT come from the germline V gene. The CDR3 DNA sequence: TGTGCCAGCAGTGAAGGGCGGGGGGGCCAAGAGACCCAGTACTTC. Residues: CASSEGRGGQETQYF.

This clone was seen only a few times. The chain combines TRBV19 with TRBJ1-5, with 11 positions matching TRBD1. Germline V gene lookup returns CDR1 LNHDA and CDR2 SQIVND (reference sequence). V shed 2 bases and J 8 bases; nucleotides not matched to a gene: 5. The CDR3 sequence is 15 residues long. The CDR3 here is CASSISGQGAKPQHF. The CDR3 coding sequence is TGTGCCAGTAGTATAAGCGGACAGGGGGCCAAGCCCCAGCATTTT.